The clone carrying this T cell receptor (beta chain) was seen ten or more times. What it binds is unknown. Time point of the sample: pre-sensitization, week 0. Treatment defined: therapeutic diphenylcyclopropenone sensitization with weekly scalp DPC. Blood sampling preceded each patch test application. This sample stems from a study of human T cells and chemical hapten exposure. Study observations and caveats: Expanded TCRs showed more large CDR3 clusters than pre-sensitization or healthy control sets.

CDR1 MNHNY and CDR2 SVGAGI come from the germline V gene (reference sequence). The CDR3 runs 14 residues. J gave up 7 bases and V 2 bases, and 3 bases lay outside the gene matches. Per the original data handling: Per sample, the median was roughly 96,000 TCRs, with values from around 24,000 to 710,000. MiXCR was run by TCRdb on the RACE reads, yielding one entry per CDR3 protein. The V and J calls come from TCRdb's annotation, not from the publication. The sample lists fewer than 70,000 distinct CDR3 sequences, approximately 9.9% occurring once. The V and J genes are TRBV6-6 and TRBJ1-4; TRBD1 matches at 8 bases. The TCR was taken from a woman aged 45-60 years with alopecia areata. Some clones in this sample may be carry-over from other donors' samples. Sample: whole blood, taken in connection with sensitization to the hapten diphenylcyclopropenone (DPC). In DNA form, the CDR3 reads TGTGCCAGCAGTTACCAGGGGGCGGTTGAAAAACTGTTTTTT. The encoded protein is CASSYQGAVEKLFF.